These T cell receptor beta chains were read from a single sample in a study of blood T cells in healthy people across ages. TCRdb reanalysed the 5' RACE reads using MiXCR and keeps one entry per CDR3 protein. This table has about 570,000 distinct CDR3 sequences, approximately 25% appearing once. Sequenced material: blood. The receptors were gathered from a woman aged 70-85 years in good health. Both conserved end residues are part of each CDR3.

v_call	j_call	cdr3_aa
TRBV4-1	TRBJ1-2	CASSQVTAANYGYTF
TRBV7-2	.	CASSINNRGRSYEQYF
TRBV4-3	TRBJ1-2	CASSASPPGYGYTF
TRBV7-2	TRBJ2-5	CASSARRMETQYF
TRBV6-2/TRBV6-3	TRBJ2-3	CASSYGMPRTDTQYF
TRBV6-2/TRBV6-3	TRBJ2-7	CASSYPGWRFGQYF
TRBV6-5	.	CASSGVRETQYF
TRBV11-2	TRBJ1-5	CASSEPQHF
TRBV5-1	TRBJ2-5	CASSPGTGREETQYF
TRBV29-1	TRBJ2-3	CSVETFGRDTQYF
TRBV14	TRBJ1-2	CASSQGELSSYTF
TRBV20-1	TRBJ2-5	CSANKLAGPSGTQYF
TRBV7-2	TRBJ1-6	CASSAGVGSPPLHF
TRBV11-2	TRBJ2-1	CASSGTGGGNEQFF
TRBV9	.	CASSVAGATDTQHF
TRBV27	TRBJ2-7	CASRDRGFLTGSYEQYF
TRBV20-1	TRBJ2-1	CSALDRVSYNEQFF
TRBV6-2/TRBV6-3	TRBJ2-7	CASTTRLSYEQYF
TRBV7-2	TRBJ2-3	CASSLIAVGKGSTDTQYF
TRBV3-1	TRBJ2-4	CASSETVQGIRAKNIQYF
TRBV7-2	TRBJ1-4	CVSSSRQGSREKLFF
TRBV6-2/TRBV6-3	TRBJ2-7	CASSSPGLAGTYEQYF
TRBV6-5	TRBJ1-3	CASSYSKPLGGNTIYF
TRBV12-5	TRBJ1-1	CASGQGQGGTEAFF
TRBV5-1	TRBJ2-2	CASSFDRANTGELFF
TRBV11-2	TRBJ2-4	CASSSPLAKNIQYF
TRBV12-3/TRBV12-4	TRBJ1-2	CASSGQGRNYGYTF
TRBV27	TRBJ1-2	CASKGQRRGEGYTF
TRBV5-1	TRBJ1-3	CASSPQGARGWDTIYF
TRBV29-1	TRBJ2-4	CSVVTQGSSFGAKNIQYF
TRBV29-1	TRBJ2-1	CSVGTSAEQFF
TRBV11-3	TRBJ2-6	CASSTGRDFSGANVLTF
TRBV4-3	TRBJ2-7	CASSQGGWYEQYF
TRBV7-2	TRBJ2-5	CASSSPSGGRKTQYF
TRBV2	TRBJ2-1	CASSDRTSRNEQFF
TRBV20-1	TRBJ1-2	CSARDGRQATNYGYTF
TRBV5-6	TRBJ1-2	CASSLPGQGNYGYTF
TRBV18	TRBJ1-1	CASSPQQGDGNTEAFF
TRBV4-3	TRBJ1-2	CASSQERGARGYTF
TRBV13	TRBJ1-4	CASSAGGPTNEKLFF
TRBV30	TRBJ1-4	CAWSFSGGASNEKLFF
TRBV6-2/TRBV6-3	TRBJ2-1	CASRSGGGSYNEQFF
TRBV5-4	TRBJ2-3	CASSLWLSGGATDTQYF
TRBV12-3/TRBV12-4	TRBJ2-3	CASSNRGTDTQYF
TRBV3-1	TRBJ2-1	CASSLPGTSGINEQFF
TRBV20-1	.	CSARDPGLGGHEQFF
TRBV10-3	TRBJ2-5	CASRDTGEGETQYF
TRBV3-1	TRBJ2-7	CASSPSAGQDYEQYF
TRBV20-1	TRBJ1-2	CSARAGGARYGYTF
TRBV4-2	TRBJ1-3	CASRSVSGNTIYF
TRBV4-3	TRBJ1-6	CASSQADRGYSPLHF